The 13 T cell receptor beta chains below all came from one sample that was sequenced in a study of blood T cell repertoires in COVID-19. The method was immunoSEQ multiplex PCR; TCRdb's version includes in-frame clones alone and lacks a portion of them. The sample lists about 190,000 clones; roughly 80% were seen once. Material: peripheral blood. All receptors come from a man aged 50-59 years who had recovered from COVID-19.

The CDR3 sequence: CASSLSRTGQNIQYF. CDR3 in DNA: TGTGCCAGCAGTTTAAGTCGGACAGGGCAAAACATTCAGTACTTC. The chain uses TRBV27 and TRBJ2-4; 8 positions agree with TRBD1. V shed 2 bases and J 5 bases; nucleotides not matched to a gene: 5. Looked up from germline, CDR1 is MNHEY and CDR2 is SMNVEV (reference sequence). CDR3 length: 15 amino acids.

This sequence joins TRBV19 and TRBJ1-2; D is unclear. This CDR3 is built from 15 residues. Germline lookup yields CDR1 LNHDA and CDR2 SQIVND (reference sequence). V lost 3 bases, J lost 4 bases, and 15 bases lay in between. The DNA for the CDR3 is TGTGCCAGTAGTATCTCAGTTGATAGCGGCTATGGCTACACCTTC. It translates to CASSISVDSGYGYTF.

The V gene is TRBV27, the J gene TRBJ1-4; no definite D call. Trimming removed 2 bases at V and 0 bases at J, with 13 bases between. This CDR3 contains 17 residues. Germline V gives CDR1 MNHEY, CDR2 SMNVEV (reference sequence). In DNA form, the CDR3 reads TGTGCCAGCAGTTTAAGGTCGGGAGCTGCAACTAATGAAAAACTGTTTTTT. Translation: CASSLRSGAATNEKLFF.

Here the CDR3 DNA reads TGTGCCAGCAGCCCAGCGGGGTCCCCCTCAGAGCAGTTCTTC. It is translated as CASSPAGSPSEQFF. The V and J genes are TRBV28 and TRBJ2-1; 7 bases match TRBD2. Germline-derived CDR1 and CDR2 are MDHEN and SYDVKM. J was trimmed by 10 bases and V by 6 bases; bases with no gene match: 12. The CDR3 length is 14 residues. Combining the CDR3 with reference TRBV28 and TRBJ2-1 gives the whole variable domain DVKVTQSSRYLVKRTGEKVFLECVQDMDHENMFWYRQDPGLGLRLIYFSYDVKMKEKGDIPEGYSVSREKKERFSLILESASTNQTSMYLCASSPAGSPSEQFFGPGTRLTVL.

The chain uses TRBV5-1 and TRBJ1-1; possibly TRBD1 for D (6 bases). This CDR3 has 14 residues. The V gene lost 7 bases and the J gene lost 2 bases, with 15 bases spanning the gap. Germline CDR1 SGHRS, CDR2 YFSETQ. CDR3 sequence: CASSLLDSNTEAFF. The CDR3 nucleotides read TGCGCCAGCTCTTTACTGGACAGCAACACTGAAGCTTTCTTT.

In its sample, this clone was seen a few times. The V and J genes are TRBV29-1 and TRBJ2-1; 11 nucleotides match TRBD2. The CDR3 has 12 residues. Germline CDR1 is SQVTM and CDR2 is ANQGSEA. The V segment lost 7 bases and the J segment 15 bases; nucleotides outside the gene matches: 11. CDR3 nucleotide sequence: TGCAGCGCCACGAACCCGGGGACTAGCGGGTTCTTC. Amino acids: CSATNPGTSGFF.

V usage is TRBV11-2 and J usage is TRBJ2-7; 10 positions match TRBD2. The CDR3 runs 14 residues. Germline V lookup: CDR1 SGHAT, CDR2 FQNNGV. Unmatched junction bases numbered 7, after V lost 5 bases and J lost 6 bases. The DNA of the CDR3 is TGTGCCAGCAGCCCTAGCGGGAGTATATTCGAGCAGTACTTC. Protein sequence: CASSPSGSIFEQYF.

The chain recombines TRBV29-1 with TRBJ1-1; 7 positions agree with TRBD1. Losses at the gene ends were 5 bases for V and 4 bases for J; bases not matched to a gene: 4. Per the germline V gene, CDR1 is SQVTM and CDR2 is ANQGSEA. This CDR3 has 12 residues. The CDR3 here is CSVQGQVTEAFF. For the CDR3, the DNA is TGCAGCGTTCAAGGACAGGTCACTGAAGCTTTCTTT.

As to this clone: Other DNA sequences in this specimen translate into the identical CDR3. The chain recombines TRBV15 with TRBJ1-5, with D possibly being TRBD1 (5 bases). The V and J ends lost 0 bases and 4 bases respectively, with 7 bases between them. Germline CDR1 reads LNHNV; CDR2 reads YYDKDF (reference sequence). The CDR3 contains 14 residues. The CDR3 DNA is TGTGCCACCAGCAGAGATCGGGGGAATCAGCCCCAGCATTTT. Amino acids: CATSRDRGNQPQHF.

V is TRBV15 and J is TRBJ2-3, with D possibly matching TRBD2 (5 bases). Trimming left V 1 base short and J 3 bases short, with 11 bases between. Germline-derived CDR1 and CDR2 are LNHNV and YYDKDF (reference sequence). The CDR3 contains 15 residues. CDR3 loop: CATSRGTSWTDTQYF. CDR3 DNA sequence: TGTGCCACCAGCAGAGGAACTAGTTGGACAGATACGCAGTATTTT.

This clone was observed a few times. The sample carries other DNA sequences with the same CDR3. The chain uses TRBV3-1 (or the pseudogene TRBV3-2) and TRBJ2-3; D not resolved. Germline CDR1 and CDR2: LGHDT and YNNKEL (reference sequence). Trimming removed 1 base at V and 5 bases at J, with 7 bases between. The CDR3 is 13 amino acids. The CDR3 region is CASSQGLGDTQYF. CDR3 nucleotides: TGTGCCAGCAGCCAAGGACTGGGAGATACGCAGTATTTT.

This clone was observed a handful of times. The genes are TRBV2 and TRBJ2-3; 8 positions match TRBD2. V gave up 9 bases and J gave up 2 bases; unmatched junction bases: 4. The V gene's germline CDR1 is SNHLY and CDR2 FYNNEI. The CDR3 sequence is 13 residues long. CDR3 coding DNA: TGTGCCAGACGGGAGGGTAACACAGATACGCAGTATTTT. It encodes CARREGNTDTQYF.

The rearrangement links TRBV14 to TRBJ1-6; tentative D call: TRBD1 (6 bases). V lost 4 bases to trimming and J lost 8 bases, with 9 bases between them. The CDR3 runs 13 residues. Per the germline V gene, CDR1 is SGHDN and CDR2 is FVKESK. CDR3 amino acids: CASSPNRDSPLHF. In nucleotides, the CDR3 is TGTGCCAGCAGCCCCAACAGGGATTCACCCCTCCACTTT.